The 11 T cell receptor beta chains below come from one sample, sequenced in a study of CD8+ T cells in alopecia areata. Reverse transcribed after extraction, RNA yielded cDNA as the sequencing template. Measured with immunoSEQ multiplex PCR; TCRdb has only the in-frame clones, and not every one. The sample lists approximately 130,000 clones, around 45% occurring once. Sample: NKG2D-low CD8+ T cells sorted from blood. These receptor sequences come from a human donor with alopecia areata.

There are many counts of this clone. V gene TRBV7-9 combines with J gene TRBJ2-5; 9 nucleotides match TRBD2. The CDR3 loop spans 15 amino acids. J gave up 0 bases and V 3 bases, and 2 bases lay outside the gene matches. Per the germline V gene, CDR1 is SEHNR and CDR2 is FQNEAQ (reference sequence). CDR3 nucleotide sequence: TGTGCCAGCAGCTTTGTAGCGGGAGACCAAGAGACCCAGTACTTC. As protein: CASSFVAGDQETQYF.

The V and J genes are TRBV5-1 and TRBJ2-1; D is uncertain. The V gene lost 0 bases and the J gene lost 9 bases, with 7 bases spanning the gap. The CDR3 totals 12 residues. Germline loops: CDR1 SGHRS, CDR2 YFSETQ. The CDR3 loop reads CASSLVGSEQFF. The DNA for the CDR3 is TGCGCCAGCAGCTTGGTGGGGTCTGAGCAGTTCTTC.

This clone was counted only a few times. The gene calls are TRBV30 and TRBJ2-2; maybe TRBD1 (5 bases). CDR3 length: 14 amino acids. V lost 3 bases and J 7 bases, leaving 15 bases between the germline ends. Germline CDR1 reads GTSNPN; CDR2 reads SVGIG (reference sequence). CDR3 nucleotides: TGTGCCTGGAGGCAGGGTTTTGGAGTCGGGGAGCTGTTTTTT. This translates into CAWRQGFGVGELFF.

The chain joins TRBV30 to TRBJ2-1; possibly TRBD1 for D (5 bases). The germline V and J ends were trimmed by 4 bases and 6 bases, with 10 bases remaining between them. Germline CDR1 GTSNPN, CDR2 SVGIG (reference sequence). The CDR3 has 12 residues. The CDR3 is CAWKDNRNEQFF. For the CDR3, the DNA is TGTGCCTGGAAGGACAATCGCAATGAGCAGTTCTTC.

J is TRBJ2-1 and V is TRBV30; 11 nucleotides align to TRBD2. In germline, CDR1 is GTSNPN, CDR2 SVGIG (reference sequence). The CDR3 consists of 15 residues. V dropped 2 bases and J dropped 7; count of bases not matched to a gene: 7. CDR3 in DNA: TGTGCCTGGAGTACCACTAGCGGGAGAAGAAATGAGCAGTTCTTC. Its translation is CAWSTTSGRRNEQFF.

V is TRBV27 and J is TRBJ2-1; 7 nucleotides agree with TRBD1. The trim removed 4 bases at V and 7 bases at J, leaving 7 bases unmatched. Germline V gives CDR1 MNHEY, CDR2 SMNVEV (reference sequence). The CDR3 length is 14 residues. The CDR3 reads CASSYDRVVNEQFF. CDR3 sequence (DNA): TGTGCCAGCAGTTATGACAGGGTTGTTAATGAGCAGTTCTTC.

This sequence joins TRBV29-1 and TRBJ2-7; D possibly uses TRBD1 or TRBD2 (6 bases each). CDR1 and CDR2 from the germline V gene are SQVTM and ANQGSEA. The germline V and J ends were trimmed by 7 bases and 1 base, with 14 bases remaining between them. The CDR3 covers 13 residues. The CDR3 loop is CSARGGGSYEQYF. The CDR3 bases are TGCAGCGCCCGTGGAGGGGGATCCTACGAGCAGTACTTC.

As concerns this clone: One junction end does not reproduce the germline sequence, and a read error may be involved. The gene calls are TRBV25-1 and TRBJ2-7; D uncertain. The CDR3 is 9 amino acids. The germline CDR1 and CDR2 sequences are MGHDK and SYGVNS. This chain's CDR3 is CASSGSPLF. CDR3 DNA: TGTGCCAGCAGTGGCTCACCCCTATTC.

This chain links TRBV29-1 with TRBJ2-1; D could derive from TRBD1 or TRBD2 (5 bases each). The CDR3 is made up of 11 amino acids. Germline V CDR1 and CDR2: SQVTM, ANQGSEA. Trimming cost V 4 bases and J 9 bases, with 10 bases left between them. The CDR3 sequence is CSVGDALEQFF. The DNA of the CDR3 is TGCAGCGTTGGGGACGCGCTTGAGCAGTTCTTC.

J is TRBJ2-5 and V is TRBV25-1, with 7 nucleotides matching TRBD2. V shed 4 bases and J 5 bases; nucleotides not matched to a gene: 7. Germline CDR1 MGHDK, CDR2 SYGVNS. This CDR3 is 14 amino acids long. Here the CDR3 reads CASSAAGEGETQYF. Written as DNA, the CDR3 is TGTGCCAGCAGTGCCGCGGGGGAGGGGGAGACCCAGTACTTC.

In nucleotides, the CDR3 is TGTGCCAGCAGCGTAGGGCTCGGCGGGGGTAAGGATACGCAGTATTTT. As protein: CASSVGLGGGKDTQYF. This chain connects TRBV9 to TRBJ2-3; the match to TRBD2 covers 7 bases. The J segment lost 6 bases and the V segment lost 0 bases, leaving 10 bases of the junction unmatched. There are 16 residues in the CDR3. Germline lookup yields CDR1 SGDLS and CDR2 YYNGEE.